The rows below give T cell receptor beta chains drawn from one sample of a study of blood T cell repertoires in COVID-19. Sequencing was performed with immunoSEQ multiplex PCR; in TCRdb, only in-frame clones are kept and a portion is missing. Seen here are 150,000 to 180,000 clones, roughly 80% observed once, and the top ten hold about 12%. Sequenced: peripheral blood. The receptors were gathered from a woman between 55 and 75 years old with COVID-19, enrolled during active disease. Both conserved end residues are part of each CDR3. The order of the fields is V gene, D gene, J gene, clone size, CDR3 protein, CDR3 DNA. The D gene is left open where the match is weak. Size is omitted from some rows. Given values are once, few, many or a class for expanded clones.

v_call: TRBV18; d_call: TRBD1; j_call: TRBJ1-2; clone_size: NA; cdr3_aa: CASSPPGTGGGYTF; cdr3_nt: TGTGCCAGCTCACCACCGGGGACAGGGGGGGGCTACACCTTC
v_call: TRBV9; d_call: TRBD1; j_call: TRBJ1-6; clone_size: NA; cdr3_aa: CASSVAGQGNSPLHF; cdr3_nt: TGTGCCAGCAGCGTAGCGGGACAGGGGAATTCACCCCTCCACTTT
v_call: TRBV2; d_call: NA; j_call: TRBJ2-1; clone_size: NA; cdr3_aa: CASSGVRGNNEQFF; cdr3_nt: TGTGCCAGCAGTGGCGTTAGGGGGAACAATGAGCAGTTCTTC
v_call: TRBV3-1/TRBV3-2; d_call: NA; j_call: TRBJ1-5; clone_size: NA; cdr3_aa: CASSQDPGQANQPQHF; cdr3_nt: TGTGCCAGCAGCCAAGATCCAGGGCAGGCAAATCAGCCCCAGCATTTT
v_call: TRBV5-1; d_call: TRBD2; j_call: TRBJ2-1; clone_size: NA; cdr3_aa: CASSSLAGSYNEQFF; cdr3_nt: TGCGCCAGCAGCTCACTAGCGGGATCCTACAATGAGCAGTTCTTC
v_call: TRBV5-1; d_call: TRBD1; j_call: TRBJ1-2; clone_size: once; cdr3_aa: CASSLDGQGTLSGYTF; cdr3_nt: TGCGCCAGCAGCTTGGATGGACAGGGAACTTTGTCGGGCTACACCTTC
v_call: TRBV5-1; d_call: NA; j_call: TRBJ1-2; clone_size: NA; cdr3_aa: CASSLGPPRTGGYTF; cdr3_nt: TGCGCCAGCAGCTTGGGTCCGCCTAGAACTGGGGGCTACACCTTC
v_call: TRBV11-2; d_call: TRBD1; j_call: TRBJ2-5; clone_size: NA; cdr3_aa: CASSLGQGAQETQYF; cdr3_nt: TGTGCCAGCAGCCTAGGACAGGGGGCGCAGGAGACCCAGTACTTC
v_call: TRBV27; d_call: NA; j_call: TRBJ1-4; clone_size: once; cdr3_aa: CASRKAGVTNEKLFF; cdr3_nt: TGTGCCAGCCGGAAGGCGGGGGTCACTAATGAAAAACTGTTTTTT
v_call: TRBV2; d_call: TRBD2; j_call: TRBJ2-1; clone_size: NA; cdr3_aa: CASSESGRLSRTSYDEQFF; cdr3_nt: TGTGCCAGCAGTGAGTCAGGCAGGTTGAGTAGGACTAGCTACGATGAGCAGTTCTTC
v_call: TRBV19; d_call: NA; j_call: TRBJ1-2; clone_size: NA; cdr3_aa: CASRLQGQNYGYTF; cdr3_nt: TGTGCCAGTAGATTACAGGGTCAGAACTATGGCTACACCTTC
v_call: TRBV18; d_call: NA; j_call: TRBJ1-5; clone_size: NA; cdr3_aa: CASSPSNQPQHF; cdr3_nt: TGTGCCAGTTCTCCGAGCAATCAGCCCCAGCATTTT
v_call: TRBV12-3/TRBV12-4; d_call: NA; j_call: TRBJ2-3; clone_size: few; cdr3_aa: CASSGGLADTQYF; cdr3_nt: TGTGCCAGCAGCGGGGGACTTGCAGATACGCAGTATTTT
v_call: TRBV7-7; d_call: NA; j_call: TRBJ2-1; clone_size: once; cdr3_aa: CASSPVRSGYNEQFF; cdr3_nt: TGTGCCAGCAGCCCCGTAAGGAGCGGCTACAATGAGCAGTTCTTC
v_call: TRBV7-9; d_call: NA; j_call: TRBJ1-2; clone_size: NA; cdr3_aa: CASSLAANYGYTF; cdr3_nt: TGTGCCAGCAGCTTAGCCGCTAACTATGGCTACACCTTC
v_call: TRBV5-6; d_call: NA; j_call: TRBJ2-3; clone_size: NA; cdr3_aa: CASSSWGGQGDTQYF; cdr3_nt: TGTGCCAGCAGCTCCTGGGGGGGGCAGGGAGATACGCAGTATTTT
v_call: TRBV6-4; d_call: NA; j_call: TRBJ2-2; clone_size: NA; cdr3_aa: CASKTDNTGELFF; cdr3_nt: TGTGCCAGCAAGACAGATAACACCGGGGAGCTGTTTTTT
v_call: TRBV18; d_call: NA; j_call: TRBJ1-2; clone_size: NA; cdr3_aa: CASSPSGVPGYTF; cdr3_nt: TGTGCCAGCTCACCCTCGGGGGTTCCTGGCTACACCTTC
v_call: TRBV6-5; d_call: TRBD1; j_call: TRBJ1-6; clone_size: NA; cdr3_aa: CASRPGQGNSPLHF; cdr3_nt: TGTGCCAGCAGGCCGGGACAGGGGAATTCACCCCTCCACTTT
v_call: TRBV27; d_call: NA; j_call: TRBJ2-1; clone_size: NA; cdr3_aa: CASSLRSPAYNEQFF; cdr3_nt: TGTGCCAGCAGCCTAAGAAGTCCCGCCTACAATGAGCAGTTCTTC
v_call: TRBV7-8; d_call: NA; j_call: TRBJ2-3; clone_size: many; cdr3_aa: CASSFGGSRTDTQYF; cdr3_nt: TGTGCCAGCAGCTTTGGAGGGTCCCGCACAGATACGCAGTATTTT
v_call: TRBV19; d_call: NA; j_call: TRBJ1-3; clone_size: NA; cdr3_aa: CASKGVGSGNTIYF; cdr3_nt: TGTGCCAGTAAAGGGGTCGGCTCTGGAAACACCATATATTTT
v_call: TRBV14; d_call: NA; j_call: TRBJ1-6; clone_size: NA; cdr3_aa: CASSFSTGLHSPLHF; cdr3_nt: TGTGCCAGCAGCTTTTCGACGGGGTTACATTCACCCCTCCACTTT
v_call: TRBV5-1; d_call: NA; j_call: TRBJ2-1; clone_size: NA; cdr3_aa: CASSLRGGDYNEQFF; cdr3_nt: TGCGCCAGCAGCTTGAGGGGCGGCGACTACAATGAGCAGTTCTTC
v_call: TRBV9; d_call: TRBD2; j_call: TRBJ2-1; clone_size: NA; cdr3_aa: CASSTLGGDEQFF; cdr3_nt: TGTGCCAGCAGCACCCTGGGGGGGGATGAGCAGTTCTTC
v_call: TRBV6-1; d_call: TRBD1; j_call: TRBJ1-2; clone_size: NA; cdr3_aa: CASSEILRTGQGGYTF; cdr3_nt: TGTGCCAGCAGTGAAATTTTAAGGACAGGGCAGGGTGGCTACACCTTC
v_call: TRBV20-1; d_call: NA; j_call: TRBJ1-2; clone_size: NA; cdr3_aa: CSASHWQNYGYTF; cdr3_nt: TGCAGTGCTAGTCATTGGCAGAACTATGGCTACACCTTC
v_call: TRBV5-8; d_call: NA; j_call: TRBJ1-2; clone_size: NA; cdr3_aa: CASSLWAVYGYTF; cdr3_nt: TGTGCCAGCAGCTTGTGGGCAGTCTATGGCTACACCTTC
v_call: TRBV10-1; d_call: TRBD2; j_call: TRBJ2-3; clone_size: NA; cdr3_aa: CASSERGSGRGSDTQYF; cdr3_nt: TGCGCCAGCAGTGAGAGGGGTAGCGGGAGGGGTAGCGATACGCAGTATTTT